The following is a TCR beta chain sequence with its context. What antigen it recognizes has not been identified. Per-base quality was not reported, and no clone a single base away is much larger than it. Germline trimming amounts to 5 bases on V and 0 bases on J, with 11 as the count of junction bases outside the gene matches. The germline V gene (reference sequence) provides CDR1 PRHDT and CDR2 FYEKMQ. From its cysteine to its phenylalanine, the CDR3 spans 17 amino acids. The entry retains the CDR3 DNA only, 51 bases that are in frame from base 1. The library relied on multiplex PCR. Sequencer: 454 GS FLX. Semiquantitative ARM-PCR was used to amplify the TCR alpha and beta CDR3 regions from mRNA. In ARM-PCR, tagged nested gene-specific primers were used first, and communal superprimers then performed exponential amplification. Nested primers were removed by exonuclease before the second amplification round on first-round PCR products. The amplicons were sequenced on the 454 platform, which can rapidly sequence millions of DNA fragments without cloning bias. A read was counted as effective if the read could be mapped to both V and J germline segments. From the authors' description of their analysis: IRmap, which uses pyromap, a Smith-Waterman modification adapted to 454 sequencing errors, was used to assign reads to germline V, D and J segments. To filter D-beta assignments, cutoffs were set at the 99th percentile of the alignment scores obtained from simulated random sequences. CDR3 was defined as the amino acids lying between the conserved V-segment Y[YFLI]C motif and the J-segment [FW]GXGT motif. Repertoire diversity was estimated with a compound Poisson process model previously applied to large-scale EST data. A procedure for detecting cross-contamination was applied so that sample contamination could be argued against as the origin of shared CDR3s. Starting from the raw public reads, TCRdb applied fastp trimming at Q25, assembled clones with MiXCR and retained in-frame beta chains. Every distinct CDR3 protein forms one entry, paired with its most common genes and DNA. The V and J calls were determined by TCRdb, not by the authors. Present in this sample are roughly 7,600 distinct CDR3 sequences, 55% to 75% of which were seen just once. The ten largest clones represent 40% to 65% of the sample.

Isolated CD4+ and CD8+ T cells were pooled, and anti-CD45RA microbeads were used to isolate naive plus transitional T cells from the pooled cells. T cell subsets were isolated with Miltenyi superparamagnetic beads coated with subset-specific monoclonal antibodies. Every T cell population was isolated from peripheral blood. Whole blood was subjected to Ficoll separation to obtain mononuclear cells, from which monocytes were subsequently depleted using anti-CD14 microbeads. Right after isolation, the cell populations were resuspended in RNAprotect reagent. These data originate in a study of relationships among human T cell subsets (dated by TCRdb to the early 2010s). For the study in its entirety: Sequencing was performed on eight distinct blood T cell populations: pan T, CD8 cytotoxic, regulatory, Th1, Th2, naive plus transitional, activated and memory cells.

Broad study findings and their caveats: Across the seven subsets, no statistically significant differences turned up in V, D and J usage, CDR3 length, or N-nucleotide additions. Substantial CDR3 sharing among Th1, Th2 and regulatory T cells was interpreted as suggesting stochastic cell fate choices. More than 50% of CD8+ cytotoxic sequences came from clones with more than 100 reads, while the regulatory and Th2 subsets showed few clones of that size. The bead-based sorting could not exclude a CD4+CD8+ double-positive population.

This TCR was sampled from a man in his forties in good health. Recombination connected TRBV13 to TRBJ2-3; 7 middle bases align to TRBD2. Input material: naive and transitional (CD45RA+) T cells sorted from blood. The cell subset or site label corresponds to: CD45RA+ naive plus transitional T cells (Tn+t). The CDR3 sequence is CASSPRGWRESTDTQYF. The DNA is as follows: TGTGCCAGCAGCCCCCGGGGGTGGCGGGAGAGCACAGATACGCAGTATTTT.